The 14 T cell receptor beta chains below come from one sample, sequenced in a study of cytomegalovirus exposure and HLA in healthy donors. PCR used 60 Vbeta primers and 13 Jbeta primers. The method was immunoSEQ multiplex PCR; TCRdb's version includes in-frame clones alone and lacks a portion of them. The sample includes 60,000 or so clones, roughly 80% seen only once; the top ten take approximately 3.4%. The sequenced material came from PBMCs. Receptors were obtained from a woman aged 40 to 50 in good health and CMV-seropositive.

The V gene is TRBV5-6, the J gene TRBJ2-3, with TRBD2 identical over 10 bases. The CDR3 loop spans 16 amino acids. Trimming took 4 bases from V and 2 from J; bases not matched to a gene: 7. Germline V lookup: CDR1 SGHDT, CDR2 YYEEEE. The CDR3 reads CASSPRTSGYTDTQYF. CDR3 nucleotides: TGTGCCAGCAGCCCGCGGACTAGCGGCTACACAGATACGCAGTATTTT. The variable domain in full, completed from reference TRBV5-6 and TRBJ2-3, reads DAGVTQSPTHLIKTRGQQVTLRCSPKSGHDTVSWYQQALGQGPQFIFQYYEEEERQRGNFPDRFSGHQFPNYSSELNVNALLLGDSALYLCASSPRTSGYTDTQYFGPGTRLTVL.

The table lists this clone with a count of one. The chain uses TRBV10-1 and TRBJ1-6; 9 bases align to TRBD1. V shed 2 bases, J shed 10 bases, and the junction held 0 bases outside the gene matches. Germline lookup yields CDR1 WNHNN and CDR2 SYGVQD (reference sequence). The CDR3 runs 13 residues. CDR3: CASSETGGSPLHF. The DNA for the CDR3 is TGCGCCAGCAGTGAGACAGGGGGCTCACCCCTCCACTTT.

CDR3 sequence reads: CASSPRGVPPYEQYF. The DNA of the CDR3 is TGTGCCAGCAGCCCCAGGGGTGTCCCTCCCTACGAGCAGTACTTC. J is TRBJ2-7 and V is TRBV5-4; tentatively, D is TRBD1 (6 bases). The V end lost 4 bases, the J end lost 2 bases, and 16 bases lay between the germline ends. From germline, CDR1 is SGHNT and CDR2 YYREEE (reference sequence). The CDR3 contains 15 residues.

In its sample, this clone was seen a few times. The chain uses TRBV7-2 and TRBJ2-2; no clear D. The V end was cut by 2 bases, the J end by 5 bases, with 6 bases between. The germline V gene has CDR1 SGHTA and CDR2 FQGNSA. The CDR3 runs to 13 residues. CDR3 in DNA: TGTGCCAGCAGCTTATGGCAGACCGGGGAGCTGTTTTTT. Its protein is CASSLWQTGELFF.

With regard to this clone: This sample includes further DNA sequences coding for the same CDR3. The J gene is TRBJ2-7, the V gene TRBV12-5; TRBD1 agrees at 9 bases. Looked up from germline, CDR1 is LGHNT and CDR2 is FRNRAP. Trimming cost V 5 bases and J 5 bases; bases outside gene matches: 7. The CDR3 is made up of 14 amino acids. CDR3 loop: CASGLTGGWDEQYF. The CDR3 region has the DNA TGTGCTAGTGGTCTAACAGGGGGCTGGGACGAGCAGTACTTC.

The chain has TRBV20-1 and TRBJ2-2; 7 bases are a match to TRBD1. After removal of 3 bases from V and 8 bases from J, the junction contained 0 bases not matched to a gene. The CDR3 length is 11 residues. Germline V CDR1 and CDR2: DFQATT, SNEGSKA (reference sequence). DNA for the CDR3: TGCAGTGCTAGCAGGGGGGGGGAGCTGTTTTTT. This gives the protein CSASRGGELFF.

This clone has more than one count but fewer than ten. The chain carries TRBV11-2 and TRBJ1-1; TRBD1 matches at 7 bases. Germline V gives CDR1 SGHAT, CDR2 FQNNGV. V shed 5 bases and J 7 bases; nucleotides not matched to a gene: 7. The CDR3 covers 13 residues. CDR3 region: CASSATGTDEAFF. The CDR3 region has the DNA TGTGCCAGCAGCGCAACCGGGACAGATGAAGCTTTCTTT.

The CDR3 region is CASSSQVGLASEQYF. CDR3 bases: TGTGCCAGCAGCTCACAGGTAGGGCTAGCGAGCGAGCAGTACTTC. The V and J genes are TRBV5-4 and TRBJ2-7; maybe TRBD2 (6 bases). CDR1 is SGHNT, CDR2 YYREEE, per germline (reference sequence). This CDR3 region has 15 residues. Trimming removed 3 bases at V and 6 bases at J, with 19 bases between.

This clone was seen only once. J is TRBJ2-2 and V is TRBV6-1; the D is unclear. The V gene lost 7 bases and the J gene lost 8 bases, with 8 bases spanning the gap. This CDR3 region has 11 residues. Looked up from germline, CDR1 is MNHNS and CDR2 is SASEGT. CDR3 bases: TGTGCCAGCAATAACGGGGGGGAGCTGTTTTTT. Translated: CASNNGGELFF.

With regard to this clone: This specimen includes other DNA sequences encoding the same CDR3. This rearrangement joins TRBV5-1 to TRBJ1-1; TRBD1 is a possible D gene (5 bases). The CDR3 loop spans 14 amino acids. The V end lost 0 bases, the J end lost 3 bases, and 9 bases lay between the germline ends. Germline loops: CDR1 SGHRS, CDR2 YFSETQ. CDR3 loop: CASSLAGGYTEAFF. DNA of the CDR3: TGCGCCAGCAGCTTGGCGGGGGGGTACACTGAAGCTTTCTTT.

The V and J genes are TRBV5-8 and TRBJ2-3, with 13 positions matching TRBD2. The ends lost 4 bases at V and 2 bases at J; junction bases unmatched: 4. Germline V gene sequence: CDR1 SGHTS, CDR2 YDEGEE. The CDR3 is 16 amino acids. The CDR3 DNA is TGTGCCAGCAGCCTGGGACTAGCGGGGCCCACAGATACGCAGTATTTT. This codes for CASSLGLAGPTDTQYF.

This clone was picked up a small number of times. The chain employs TRBV19 and TRBJ2-1; 7 bases fit TRBD1. Germline V gene lookup returns CDR1 LNHDA and CDR2 SQIVND (reference sequence). V lost 3 bases to trimming and J lost 6 bases; unmatched junction nucleotides: 11. This CDR3 is built from 16 residues. CDR3 DNA: TGTGCCAGTAGTATCCAGAAAGGGGGCTCTTTCAATGAGCAGTTCTTC. Residues: CASSIQKGGSFNEQFF.

The chain uses TRBV7-9 and TRBJ1-2; D ambiguous. The germline gives CDR1 SEHNR, CDR2 FQNEAQ (reference sequence). This CDR3 contains 14 residues. V was pared by 5 bases and J by 4 bases, with 14 bases between. CDR3 nucleotides: TGTGCCAGCAGCCGTCATTTGGCAGTCTATGGCTACACCTTC. It encodes CASSRHLAVYGYTF.

The V gene is TRBV9, the J gene TRBJ2-7; 10 bases map to TRBD1. The V gene's germline CDR1 is SGDLS and CDR2 YYNGEE. The CDR3 runs 16 residues. Losses at the gene ends were 0 bases for V and 2 bases for J; bases not matched to a gene: 5. DNA of the CDR3: TGTGCCAGCAGCGTAGGTAAGGGACAGGGGCCCTACGAGCAGTACTTC. Its protein product is CASSVGKGQGPYEQYF.